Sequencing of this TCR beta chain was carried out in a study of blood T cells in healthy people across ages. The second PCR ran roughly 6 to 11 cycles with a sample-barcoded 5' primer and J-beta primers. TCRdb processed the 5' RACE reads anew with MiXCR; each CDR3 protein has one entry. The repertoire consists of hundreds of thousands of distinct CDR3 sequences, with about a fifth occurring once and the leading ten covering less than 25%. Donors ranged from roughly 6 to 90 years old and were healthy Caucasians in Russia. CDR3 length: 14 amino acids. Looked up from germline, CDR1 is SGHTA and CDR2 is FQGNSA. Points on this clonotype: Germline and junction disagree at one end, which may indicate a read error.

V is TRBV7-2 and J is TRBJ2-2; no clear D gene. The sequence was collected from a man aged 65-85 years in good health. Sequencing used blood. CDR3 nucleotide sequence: TGTGCCAGCAGCCCGGCTCCGAACTCCGGGGAGCTGTTTTTT. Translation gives CASSPAPNSGELFF.